The present TCR beta chain was sequenced within a study of shared clonotypes between healthy human individuals. Overall study context: Sampling drew on donors who were two women and a few men aged 18 to 49.

For unsorted PBMC, approximately 300 ng DNA per replicate equaled some 33,000 T cell genomes. Per the study methods: With immunoSEQ giving junction-only sequences and no quality scores, filtering differed. Clones were sequenced by immunoSEQ multiplex PCR, and TCRdb holds only the in-frame ones, with some missing. V, J and clone size are those of that table, while D and trimming were read from the DNA. The top ten hold over 9.5% of the sample, which has roughly 490,000 clones, roughly 85% seen once. Adult Caucasians living in Nashville, Tennessee made up all of the donors. The CDR3 extends over 15 amino acids. From germline, CDR1 is SGHTA and CDR2 FQGNSA. Trimming shortened V by 3 bases and J by 1 base, and 12 bases separated the two germline ends.

The chain recombines TRBV7-2 with TRBJ2-5; possible D gene TRBD2, 6 bases. Material for sequencing was PBMCs. The source is a woman aged 40 to 50 in good health. Some clones in this sample may be carry-over from other donors' samples. CDR3 sequence (DNA): TGTGCCAGCAGCTTTTACCAGGGACTCCAAGAGACCCAGTACTTC. This codes for CASSFYQGLQETQYF.